Below are 27 T cell receptor beta chains sequenced from a single sample in a study of radiation and T cells in renal cell carcinoma. Clones were read by immunoSEQ multiplex PCR, and TCRdb kept only the in-frame ones, dropping some. The table records about 150,000 clones, about 88% of them present only once. Time point reported: baseline pretreatment blood. As for treatment: 15 Gy SBRT to primary tumor, nephrectomy 4 weeks later. Material: blood, obtained from a patient whose treatment included radiotherapy and nephrectomy. The receptors come from a woman in her forties or fifties with renal cell carcinoma.

The chain is built from TRBV7-5 and TRBJ1-2. TRBV7-5 is deemed a pseudogene. This CDR3 has 13 residues. CDR3 protein: CARTQGPNYGYTF. CDR3 sequence (DNA): TGTGCCAGAACCCAGGGACCGAACTATGGCTACACCTTC.

V is TRBV6-1 and J is TRBJ2-1, with 7 bases that match TRBD1. The V and J ends lost 3 bases and 7 bases, in that order; junction bases with no gene match: 9. Per germline, CDR1 MNHNS and CDR2 SASEGT. This CDR3 has 15 amino acids. This chain's CDR3 is CASSDWDRALNEQFF. CDR3 bases: TGTGCCAGCAGTGATTGGGACAGAGCGTTGAATGAGCAGTTCTTC.

The chain employs TRBV2 and TRBJ1-3; 7 bases agree with TRBD1. The CDR3 is 13 amino acids. The germline V gene encodes CDR1 SNHLY and CDR2 FYNNEI. V dropped 6 bases and J dropped 4; count of bases not matched to a gene: 3. The CDR3 DNA is TGTGCCAGCAGCACGGACAGGGGAAACACCATATATTTT. Protein sequence: CASSTDRGNTIYF.

The J gene is TRBJ2-5, the V gene TRBV5-1; 12 bases agree with TRBD2. The closer fit of TRBJ2-7 to the DNA end suggests the J call may be wrong. The V gene's germline CDR1 is SGHRS and CDR2 YFSETQ. The CDR3 is 15 residues long. The CDR3 region has the DNA TGCGCCAGCAGAAGACTAGCGGGGGATACCTACGAGCAGTACTTC. This encodes CASRRLAGDTYEQYF.

This clone has a count of ten or more. The chain links TRBV19 to TRBJ1-6; 8 nucleotides line up with TRBD1. Germline V gene sequence: CDR1 LNHDA, CDR2 SQIVND (reference sequence). V shed 5 bases, J shed 10 bases, and the junction held 7 bases outside the gene matches. CDR3 length equals 14 residues. CDR3 DNA: TGTGCCAGTAGTCTTCGACAGGGGAGCTCACCCCTCCACTTT. It codes for CASSLRQGSSPLHF. Based on the CDR3 plus reference TRBV19 and TRBJ1-6, the full variable domain is DGGITQSPKYLFRKEGQNVTLSCEQNLNHDAMYWYRQDPGQGLRLIYYSQIVNDFQKGDIAEGYSVSREKKESFPLTVTSAQKNPTAFYLCASSLRQGSSPLHFGNGTRLTVT.

The V call is TRBV7-9, the J call TRBJ1-5; D is unclear. This CDR3 comprises 15 residues. Per germline, CDR1 SEHNR and CDR2 FQNEAQ (reference sequence). Trimming cost V 6 bases and J 3 bases, with 15 bases left between them. As DNA, the CDR3 is TGTGCCAGCAGACCGGGCGATACACCCAATCAGCCCCAGCATTTT. Translated, it gives CASRPGDTPNQPQHF.

This sequence joins TRBV7-2 and TRBJ2-5; TRBD1 aligns across 9 bases. CDR3 length: 19 residues. With V trimmed by 0 bases and J by 5 bases, 16 bases remained unmatched. The germline V gene encodes CDR1 SGHTA and CDR2 FQGNSA. The CDR3 DNA is TGTGCCAGCAGCTTAGCAAATCGATTTGGGACAGGGTTAGGGGAGACCCAGTACTTC. Translating it yields CASSLANRFGTGLGETQYF.

The chain recombines TRBV2 with TRBJ2-7; a possible D gene is TRBD1 (5 bases). This CDR3 has 14 residues. Germline CDR1 and CDR2: SNHLY and FYNNEI. V was trimmed by 4 bases and J by 6 bases, leaving 16 bases between them. The CDR3 bases are TGTGCCAGCAGTGTGTTACAGGCCCTCGCCGAGCAGTACTTC. It yields the protein CASSVLQALAEQYF.

This rearrangement joins TRBV6-1 to TRBJ1-5; no definite D call. This CDR3 spans 11 amino acids. Looked up from germline, CDR1 is MNHNS and CDR2 is SASEGT. Between the trimmed V and J ends, which lost 4 bases and 9 bases, there was a span of 7 bases. The DNA for the CDR3 is TGTGCCAGCAGTGGTGTTCGGCCCCAGCATTTT. It codes for CASSGVRPQHF.

The rearrangement uses TRBV29-1 and TRBJ1-6; TRBD1 agrees at 7 bases. V shed 7 bases and J 3 bases; nucleotides not matched to a gene: 3. Germline-derived CDR1 and CDR2 are SQVTM and ANQGSEA. This CDR3 has 13 residues. The CDR3: CSARDSYNSPLHF. The CDR3 nucleotides are TGCAGCGCTCGGGACAGCTATAATTCACCCCTCCACTTT.

The V and J genes are TRBV30 and TRBJ2-1; 11 bases fit TRBD2. The CDR3 has 14 amino acids. Unmatched junction bases numbered 7, after V lost 5 bases and J lost 7 bases. Germline loops: CDR1 GTSNPN, CDR2 SVGIG (reference sequence). CDR3 sequence reads: CAWALAGGGNEQFF. CDR3 nucleotides: TGTGCCTGGGCCCTAGCGGGGGGAGGTAATGAGCAGTTCTTC.

The gene calls are TRBV7-2 and TRBJ2-2; a weak D match, TRBD1 (5 bases). The CDR3 contains 15 residues. CDR1 is SGHTA and CDR2 is FQGNSA in the germline V gene. V was pared by 5 bases and J by 9 bases, with 19 bases between. CDR3 sequence reads: CASSLDSQGSRELFF. CDR3 sequence (DNA): TGTGCCAGCAGCCTCGACAGTCAGGGATCCAGGGAGCTGTTTTTT.

This clone was found once. The chain has TRBV11-3 and TRBJ1-1, with D tentatively TRBD1 (6 bases). V gave up 0 bases and J gave up 1 base, with 15 bases separating them. There are 17 residues in the CDR3. CDR1 is SGHNT and CDR2 is YENEEA in the germline V gene. The CDR3: CASSLDQLTGWNTEAFF. Written as DNA, the CDR3 is TGTGCCAGCAGCTTAGATCAACTTACAGGGTGGAACACTGAAGCTTTCTTT.

Notes on this clone: This sample includes further DNA sequences coding for the same CDR3. The chain employs TRBV20-1 and TRBJ1-4; D is unresolved. The CDR3 spans 11 residues. V was pared by 3 bases and J by 11 bases, with 10 bases between. From germline, CDR1 is DFQATT and CDR2 SNEGSKA (reference sequence). The CDR3 spells CSARVMEKLFF. In nucleotides, the CDR3 is TGCAGTGCTAGGGTCATGGAGAAACTGTTTTTT.

V gene TRBV7-8 combines with J gene TRBJ2-2; D gene unclear. Trimming removed 9 bases from V and 3 bases from J, with 8 bases in between. Germline V gene sequence: CDR1 SGHVS, CDR2 FQNEAQ. The CDR3 loop spans 12 amino acids. The DNA for the CDR3 is TGTGCCAGTAGGAAGGACACCGGGGAGCTGTTTTTT. Protein: CASRKDTGELFF.

The chain recombines TRBV6-5 with TRBJ1-2; weak D call: TRBD1 (5 bases). Trimming cost V 0 bases and J 7 bases, with 12 bases left between them. CDR1 is MNHEY and CDR2 is SVGAGI in the germline V gene. This CDR3 has 14 amino acids. The CDR3 DNA sequence: TGTGCCAGCAGTTACTCGGGCGGGGGAGGTGGCTACACCTTC. Its translation is CASSYSGGGGGYTF.

V and J are TRBV5-4 and TRBJ2-1; no definite D call. CDR1 is SGHNT, CDR2 YYREEE, per germline (reference sequence). This CDR3 is 15 amino acids long. V was pared by 4 bases and J by 6 bases, with 17 bases between. CDR3 region: CASSEDPKWVNEQFF. The CDR3 nucleotides read TGTGCCAGCAGCGAGGACCCCAAGTGGGTCAATGAGCAGTTCTTC.

This sequence joins TRBV28 and TRBJ1-5; D gene ambiguous. CDR1 and CDR2 (germline): MDHEN, SYDVKM. The CDR3 is 12 residues long. V was trimmed by 7 bases and J by 1 base, leaving 5 bases between them. DNA for the CDR3: TGTGCCAGCATTTCCAGCAATCAGCCCCAGCATTTT. It translates to CASISSNQPQHF. Filled out from reference TRBV28 and TRBJ1-5, the complete variable domain reads DVKVTQSSRYLVKRTGEKVFLECVQDMDHENMFWYRQDPGLGLRLIYFSYDVKMKEKGDIPEGYSVSREKKERFSLILESASTNQTSMYLCASISSNQPQHFGDGTRLSIL.

V usage is TRBV19 and J usage is TRBJ1-5; 9 bases are shared with TRBD1. From germline, CDR1 is LNHDA and CDR2 SQIVND (reference sequence). The CDR3 sequence is 15 residues long. V shed 8 bases, J shed 5 bases, and the junction held 10 bases outside the gene matches. The CDR3 sequence is CASHPITGGDQPQHF. Written as DNA, the CDR3 is TGTGCCAGTCATCCCATCACAGGGGGCGATCAGCCCCAGCATTTT.

The chain couples TRBV10-3 to TRBJ1-1; D is perhaps TRBD1 (5 bases). Trimming took 0 bases from V and 5 from J, leaving 13 bases between them. Germline CDR1 reads ENHRY; CDR2 reads SYGVKD. The CDR3 consists of 15 residues. The CDR3 here is CAISESIGRGTEAFF. Written as DNA, the CDR3 is TGTGCCATCAGTGAGTCTATAGGGAGGGGTACTGAAGCTTTCTTT.

The chain links TRBV19 to TRBJ1-2; D perhaps matches TRBD1 (5 bases). This CDR3 has 13 residues. CDR1 is LNHDA, CDR2 SQIVND, per germline (reference sequence). Trimming stripped 5 bases from V and 10 bases from J, with 17 bases between. The chain's CDR3 is CASSVSGFNDYTF. The CDR3 nucleotides are TGTGCCAGTAGTGTCTCAGGGTTTAACGACTACACCTTC.

V gene TRBV5-1 combines with J gene TRBJ2-2; unclear D gene. V was pared by 0 bases and J by 0 bases, with 6 bases between. From germline, CDR1 is SGHRS and CDR2 YFSETQ. The CDR3 extends over 15 amino acids. The CDR3 sequence is CASSLVGTNTGELFF. CDR3 nucleotide sequence: TGCGCCAGCAGCTTGGTGGGGACGAACACCGGGGAGCTGTTTTTT.

The chain has TRBV5-6 and TRBJ1-2; 7 bases match TRBD1. The CDR3 covers 13 residues. Germline loops: CDR1 SGHDT, CDR2 YYEEEE. J lost 8 bases, V lost 2 bases, and 6 bases had no gene match. CDR3 loop: CASSFRDRDGYTF. The CDR3 coding sequence is TGTGCCAGCAGCTTTCGCGACAGGGACGGCTACACCTTC.

The CDR3 is CASSYSRVSDTQYF. The CDR3 nucleotides are TGTGCCAGCAGTTACTCGAGGGTGTCAGATACGCAGTATTTT. This chain uses TRBV6-5 with TRBJ2-3; D perhaps matches TRBD2 (5 bases). Per the germline V gene, CDR1 is MNHEY and CDR2 is SVGAGI. The CDR3 length is 14 residues. V lost 0 bases and J lost 4, with 8 bases in between.

The J gene is TRBJ1-2, the V gene TRBV6-1; TRBD1 matches at 8 bases. V shed 6 bases, J shed 3 bases, and the junction held 3 bases outside the gene matches. The germline CDR1 and CDR2 sequences are MNHNS and SASEGT. The CDR3 loop spans 13 amino acids. CDR3 region: CASSLQGDYGYTF. In DNA, the CDR3 is TGTGCCAGCAGCCTACAGGGGGACTATGGCTACACCTTC.

J is TRBJ2-5 and V is TRBV5-1, with 7 bases aligning to TRBD2. This CDR3 contains 15 residues. Germline V gene sequence: CDR1 SGHRS, CDR2 YFSETQ. J was trimmed by 1 base and V by 0 bases; bases with no gene match: 3. The CDR3 nucleotides are TGCGCCAGCAGCTTGGGCGGGGGAGGCCAAGAGACCCAGTACTTC. It codes for CASSLGGGGQETQYF. Filled out from reference TRBV5-1 and TRBJ2-5, the complete variable domain reads KAGVTQTPRYLIKTRGQQVTLSCSPISGHRSVSWYQQTPGQGLQFLFEYFSETQRNKGNFPGRFSGRQFSNSRSEMNVSTLELGDSALYLCASSLGGGGQETQYFGPGTRLLVL.

This chain joins TRBV7-8 and TRBJ2-3; TRBD1 matches at 7 bases. The CDR3 length is 17 residues. Looked up from germline, CDR1 is SGHVS and CDR2 is FQNEAQ. Trimming at V came to 5 bases and at J to 3 bases, leaving 14 bases not matched to a gene. The CDR3 reads CASSPRVYRGGTDTQYF. In DNA form, the CDR3 reads TGTGCCAGCAGCCCCCGAGTTTACAGGGGTGGGACAGATACGCAGTATTTT.